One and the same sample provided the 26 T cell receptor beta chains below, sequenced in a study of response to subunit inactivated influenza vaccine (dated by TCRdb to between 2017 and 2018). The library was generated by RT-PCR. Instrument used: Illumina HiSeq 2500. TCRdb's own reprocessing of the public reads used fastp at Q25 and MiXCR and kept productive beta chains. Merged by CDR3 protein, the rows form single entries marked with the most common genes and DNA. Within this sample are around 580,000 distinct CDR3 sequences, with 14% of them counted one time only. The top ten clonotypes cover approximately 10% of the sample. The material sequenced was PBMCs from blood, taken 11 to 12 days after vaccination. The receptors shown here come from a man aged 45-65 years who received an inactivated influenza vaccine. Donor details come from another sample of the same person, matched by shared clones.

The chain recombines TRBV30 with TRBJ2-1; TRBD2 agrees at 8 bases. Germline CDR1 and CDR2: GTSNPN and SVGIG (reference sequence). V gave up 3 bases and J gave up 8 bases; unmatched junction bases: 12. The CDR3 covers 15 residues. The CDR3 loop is CAWSQLAGGIDEQFF. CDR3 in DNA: TGTGCCTGGAGCCAGCTGGCGGGAGGCATCGATGAGCAGTTCTTC.

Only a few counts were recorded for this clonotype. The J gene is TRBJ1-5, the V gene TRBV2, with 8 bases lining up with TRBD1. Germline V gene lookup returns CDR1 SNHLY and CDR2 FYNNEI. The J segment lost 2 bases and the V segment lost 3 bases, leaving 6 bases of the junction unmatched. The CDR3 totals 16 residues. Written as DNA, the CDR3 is TGTGCCAGCAGTGAGCAGGGGGCCCAGGGCAATCAGCCCCAGCATTTT. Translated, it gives CASSEQGAQGNQPQHF.

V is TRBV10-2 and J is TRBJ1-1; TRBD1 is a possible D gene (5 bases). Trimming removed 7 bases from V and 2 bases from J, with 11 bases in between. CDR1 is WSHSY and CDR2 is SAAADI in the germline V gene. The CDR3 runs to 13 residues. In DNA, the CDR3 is TGCGCCAGCATGGGGCAGATCAACACTGAAGCTTTCTTT. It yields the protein CASMGQINTEAFF.

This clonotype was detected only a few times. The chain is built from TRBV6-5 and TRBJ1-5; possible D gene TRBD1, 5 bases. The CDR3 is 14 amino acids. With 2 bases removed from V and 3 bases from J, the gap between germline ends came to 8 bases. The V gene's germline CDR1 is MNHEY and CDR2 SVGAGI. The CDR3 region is CASSYGGNNQPQHF. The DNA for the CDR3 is TGTGCCAGCAGTTACGGGGGGAACAATCAGCCCCAGCATTTT.

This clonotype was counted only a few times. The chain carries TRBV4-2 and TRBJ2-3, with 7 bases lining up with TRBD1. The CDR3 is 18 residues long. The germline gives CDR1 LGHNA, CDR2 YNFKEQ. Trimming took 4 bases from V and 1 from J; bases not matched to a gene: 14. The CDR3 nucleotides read TGTGCCAGCAGCCCCGAACCCGGACAGGTAATCCGCACAGATACGCAGTATTTT. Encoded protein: CASSPEPGQVIRTDTQYF.

As DNA, the CDR3 is TGTGCCAGCAGGAAAGACAGAGACATTCAGTACTTC. Translating gives CASRKDRDIQYF. The V call is TRBV12-3 or TRBV12-4, the J call TRBJ2-4; maybe TRBD1 (5 bases). The CDR3 runs to 12 residues. V was shortened by 6 bases and J by 8 bases, with 11 bases between the two germline ends.

The CDR3 DNA reads as TGTGCCAGCAGGCGACAGGGAATCCATGGCTACACCTTC. This encodes CASRRQGIHGYTF. The chain couples TRBV12-3 or TRBV12-4 to TRBJ1-2; 7 positions match TRBD1. This CDR3 region has 13 residues. J gave up 6 bases and V 6 bases, and 7 bases lay outside the gene matches.

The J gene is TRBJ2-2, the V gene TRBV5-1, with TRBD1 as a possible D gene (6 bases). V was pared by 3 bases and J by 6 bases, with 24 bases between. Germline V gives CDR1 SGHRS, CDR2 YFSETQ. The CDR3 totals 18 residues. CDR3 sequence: CASSSNSLQGPVSGELFF. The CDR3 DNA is TGCGCCAGCAGCTCCAATTCTTTACAGGGACCGGTATCCGGGGAGCTGTTTTTT.

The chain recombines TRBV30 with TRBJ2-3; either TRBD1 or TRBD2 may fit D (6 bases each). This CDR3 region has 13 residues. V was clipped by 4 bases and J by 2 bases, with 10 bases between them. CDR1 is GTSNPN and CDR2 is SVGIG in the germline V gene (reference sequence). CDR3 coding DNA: TGTGCCTGGAACCGGGGGCTCACAGATACGCAGTATTTT. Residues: CAWNRGLTDTQYF.

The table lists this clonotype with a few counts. This chain's CDR3 is CSARDTRLAGAREQYF. DNA of the CDR3: TGCAGTGCTAGAGATACGAGACTAGCGGGAGCACGGGAGCAGTACTTC. The chain employs TRBV20-1 and TRBJ2-7, with 12 positions matching TRBD2. The V gene's germline CDR1 is DFQATT and CDR2 SNEGSKA (reference sequence). The CDR3 consists of 16 residues. Germline trimming cut 0 bases from V and 7 bases from J; bases unmatched to any gene: 10.

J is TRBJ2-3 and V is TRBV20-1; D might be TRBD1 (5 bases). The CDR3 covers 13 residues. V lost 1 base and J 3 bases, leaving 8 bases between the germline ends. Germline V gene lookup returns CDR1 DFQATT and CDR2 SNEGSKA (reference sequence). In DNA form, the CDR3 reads TGCAGTGCTAGAGGCAGGGTGACAGATACGCAGTATTTT. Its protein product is CSARGRVTDTQYF.

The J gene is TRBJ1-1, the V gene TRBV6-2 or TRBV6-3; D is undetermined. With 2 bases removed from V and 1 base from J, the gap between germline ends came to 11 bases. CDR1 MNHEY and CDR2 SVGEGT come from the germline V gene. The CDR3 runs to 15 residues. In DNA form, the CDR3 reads TGTGCCAGCAGTTACGTCGGGGTAAGGAACACTGAAGCTTTCTTT. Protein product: CASSYVGVRNTEAFF.

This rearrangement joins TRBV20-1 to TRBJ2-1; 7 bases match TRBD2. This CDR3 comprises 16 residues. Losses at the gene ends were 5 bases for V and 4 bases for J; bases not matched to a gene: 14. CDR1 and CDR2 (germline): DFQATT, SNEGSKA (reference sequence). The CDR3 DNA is TGCAGTGCTCGCGCCTATACGGGGGGAAGATACAATGAGCAGTTCTTC. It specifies CSARAYTGGRYNEQFF.

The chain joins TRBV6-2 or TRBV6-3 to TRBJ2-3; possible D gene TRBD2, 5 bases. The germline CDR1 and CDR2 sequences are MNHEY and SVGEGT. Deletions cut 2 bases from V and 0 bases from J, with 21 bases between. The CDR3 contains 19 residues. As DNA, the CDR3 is TGTGCCAGCAGTTACGGCGACCTCGCAAGCCGGACTAGCACAGATACGCAGTATTTT. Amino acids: CASSYGDLASRTSTDTQYF.

The CDR3 here is CSARAPINFPGAAQHF. CDR3 sequence (DNA): TGCAGTGCTAGAGCCCCGATCAACTTCCCCGGGGCAGCCCAGCATTTT. This chain joins TRBV20-1 and TRBJ1-5, with D possibly being TRBD1 (5 bases). With 1 base removed from V and 11 bases from J, the gap between germline ends came to 24 bases. The CDR3 has 16 amino acids. The germline CDR1 and CDR2 sequences are DFQATT and SNEGSKA (reference sequence).

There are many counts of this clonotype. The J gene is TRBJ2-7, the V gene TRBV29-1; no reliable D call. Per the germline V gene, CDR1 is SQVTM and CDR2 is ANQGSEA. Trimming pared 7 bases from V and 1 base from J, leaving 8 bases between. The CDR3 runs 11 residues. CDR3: CSGASSYEQYF. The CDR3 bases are TGCAGCGGTGCAAGTTCCTACGAGCAGTACTTC.

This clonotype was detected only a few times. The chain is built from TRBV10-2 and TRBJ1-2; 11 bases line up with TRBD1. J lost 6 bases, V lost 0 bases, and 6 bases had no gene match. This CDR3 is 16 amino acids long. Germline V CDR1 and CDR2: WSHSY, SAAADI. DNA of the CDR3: TGCGCCAGCAGTGAGTCGTATGGACAGGGGGCGCATGGCTACACCTTC. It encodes CASSESYGQGAHGYTF.

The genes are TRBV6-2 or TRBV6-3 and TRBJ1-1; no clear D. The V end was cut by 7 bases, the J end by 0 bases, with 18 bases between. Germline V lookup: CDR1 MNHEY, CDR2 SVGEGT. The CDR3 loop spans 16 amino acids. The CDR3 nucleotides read TGTGCCAGCACCTCTTTGGGTCGCGGAGTGAACACTGAAGCTTTCTTT. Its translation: CASTSLGRGVNTEAFF.

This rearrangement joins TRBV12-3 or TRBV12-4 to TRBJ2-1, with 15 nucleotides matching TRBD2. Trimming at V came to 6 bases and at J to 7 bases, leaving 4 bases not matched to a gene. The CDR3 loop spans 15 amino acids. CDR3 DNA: TGTGCCAGCAGCCGGACTAGCGGGAGGGAAAATGAGCAGTTCTTC. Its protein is CASSRTSGRENEQFF.

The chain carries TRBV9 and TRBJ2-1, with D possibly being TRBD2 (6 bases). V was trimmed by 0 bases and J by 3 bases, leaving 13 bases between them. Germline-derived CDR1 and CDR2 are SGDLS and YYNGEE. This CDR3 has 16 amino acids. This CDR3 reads CASSVGRGPRYNEQFF. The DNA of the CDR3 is TGTGCCAGCAGCGTAGGGCGGGGTCCCCGCTACAATGAGCAGTTCTTC.

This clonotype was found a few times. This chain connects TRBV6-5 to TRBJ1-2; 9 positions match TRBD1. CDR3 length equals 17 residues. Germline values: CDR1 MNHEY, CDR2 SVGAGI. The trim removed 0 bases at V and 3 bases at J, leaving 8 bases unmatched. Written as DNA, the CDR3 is TGTGCCAGCAGTTACTCCCGGACAGGGGTCACGGACTATGGCTACACCTTC. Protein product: CASSYSRTGVTDYGYTF.

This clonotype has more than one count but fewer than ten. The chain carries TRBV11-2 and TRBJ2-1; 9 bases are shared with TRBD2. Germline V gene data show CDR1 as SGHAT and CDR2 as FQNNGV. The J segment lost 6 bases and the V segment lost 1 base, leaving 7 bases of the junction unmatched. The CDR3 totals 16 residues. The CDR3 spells CASSLAGLAGLNEQFF. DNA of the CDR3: TGTGCCAGCAGCTTAGCGGGTCTAGCGGGGCTCAATGAGCAGTTCTTC.

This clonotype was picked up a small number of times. The CDR3 DNA sequence: TGCGCCAGCAGCCAAGACGGGGGGGAGAACACTGAAGCTTTCTTT. Protein: CASSQDGGENTEAFF. This sequence joins TRBV4-3 and TRBJ1-1, with D possibly being TRBD1 (5 bases). Per germline, CDR1 LGHNA and CDR2 YSLEER. This CDR3 is 15 amino acids long. V was cut by 0 bases and J by 1 base, with 9 bases left in between.

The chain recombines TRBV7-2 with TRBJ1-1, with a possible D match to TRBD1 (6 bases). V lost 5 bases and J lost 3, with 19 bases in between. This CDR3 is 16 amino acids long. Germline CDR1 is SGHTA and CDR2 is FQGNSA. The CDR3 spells CASSLTGRGGYTEAFF. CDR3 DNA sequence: TGTGCCAGCAGCCTGACGGGCAGGGGTGGGTACACTGAAGCTTTCTTT. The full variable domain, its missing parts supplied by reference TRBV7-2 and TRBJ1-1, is GAGVSQSPSNKVTEKGKDVELRCDPISGHTALYWYRQSLGQGLEFLIYFQGNSAPDKSGLPSDRFSAERTGGSVSTLTIQRTQQEDSAVYLCASSLTGRGGYTEAFFGQGTRLTVV.

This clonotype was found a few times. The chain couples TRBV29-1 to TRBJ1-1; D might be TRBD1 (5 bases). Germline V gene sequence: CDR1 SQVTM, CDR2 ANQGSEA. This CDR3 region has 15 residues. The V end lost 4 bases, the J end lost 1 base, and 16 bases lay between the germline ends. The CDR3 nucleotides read TGCAGCGTTGCCAGGGCTCTTTCGGCGAACACTGAAGCTTTCTTT. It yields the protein CSVARALSANTEAFF.

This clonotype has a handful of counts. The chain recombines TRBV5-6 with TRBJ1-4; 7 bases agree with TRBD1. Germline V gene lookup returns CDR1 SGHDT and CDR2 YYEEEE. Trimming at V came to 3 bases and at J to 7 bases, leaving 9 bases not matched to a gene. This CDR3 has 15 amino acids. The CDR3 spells CASSSRQGRSEKLFF. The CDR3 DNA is TGTGCCAGCAGCTCCAGACAGGGTAGGAGTGAAAAACTGTTTTTT.